These T cell receptor beta chains were read from a single sample in a study of T cells expressing NK-cell markers. From the 5' RACE reads, TCRdb lists one entry per CDR3 protein and no DNA. The clone table shows more than 120,000 distinct CDR3 sequences, with the ten largest holding less than 15%. Sequencing used blood T cells: a sorted CD56 or NKG2C T cell subset, CD4+ or CD8+ T cells, or bulk PBMC T cells (not recorded which). These receptors came from a man younger than 35 in good health. Both conserved end residues are part of each CDR3.

TRBJ2-7 TRBV6-5 CASSYQQGIYEQYF
TRBJ2-5 TRBV27 CASSPGQWETQYF
TRBJ2-2 TRBV5-1 CASSPGPENWELFF
TRBJ1-4 TRBV7-9 CASSLVAGRTNEKLFF
TRBJ2-5 TRBV7-8 CASSLDPDRRDQETQYF
TRBJ2-7 TRBV29-1 CSVKNAVDPSYEQYF
TRBJ2-7 TRBV7-9 CASSPGVGTGLYEQYF
TRBJ2-1 TRBV12-3/TRBV12-4 CASSARAGVYNEQFF
TRBJ1-2 TRBV7-3 CASSINSQSLYGYTF
TRBJ2-5 TRBV12-3/TRBV12-4 CASSLEGQSQETQYF
TRBJ2-3 TRBV12-3/TRBV12-4 CASTLTSGTSDTQYF
TRBJ2-1 TRBV25-1 CASSELLSDRVYNEQFF
TRBJ1-4 TRBV2 CASRSTASNEKLFF
TRBJ2-1 TRBV29-1 CSVDGGGLAGGYNEQFF
TRBJ2-3 TRBV19 CASTAGGPSLATQYF
TRBJ1-3 TRBV5-1 CASSWDRDSGNTIYF
TRBJ2-2 TRBV2 CASSPGTGGMNTGELFF
TRBJ2-1 TRBV6-2/TRBV6-3 CASSYSGTSRYNEQFF
TRBJ1-1 TRBV27 CASSLSTGQTEAFF
TRBJ1-1 TRBV6-5 CASSYLETAFF
TRBJ2-5 TRBV28 CASSFPLFGGTAETQYF
TRBJ1-1 TRBV4-1 CASGSQGYTEAFF
TRBJ1-5 TRBV30 CAWRGDSGNQPQHF
TRBJ2-1 TRBV14 CASSQGLDPTYNEQFF
TRBJ1-2 TRBV6-2/TRBV6-3 CASGNRGPVFLGYTF
TRBJ2-3 TRBV24-1 CATSDLRLDPQGTDTQYF
TRBJ2-3 TRBV7-9 CASSLLDSGIGDTQYF
TRBJ2-2 TRBV9 CASKGAGELFF
TRBJ2-5 TRBV18 CASSPGDTGIRETQYF
TRBJ2-3 TRBV7-9 CASTEAGDTQYF
TRBJ2-7 TRBV7-6 CASSLRVGREQYF
TRBJ2-2 TRBV7-9 CASSVLAGGPDGELFF
TRBJ2-5 TRBV10-3 CAISGGLAGGPARETQYF
TRBJ1-2 TRBV7-8 CASSLVGSPNYGYTF
TRBJ1-1 TRBV5-5 CASSLTGGNTEAFF
TRBJ2-7 TRBV29-1 CSVGPSGVSYEQYF
TRBJ2-5 TRBV30 CAWSDLPSQETQYF
TRBJ2-2 TRBV6-5 CASSLLGQGSGELFF
TRBJ2-1 TRBV27 CASSSVAGVYEQFF
TRBJ1-1 TRBV12-3/TRBV12-4 CASSLGRHLNTEAFF
TRBJ1-1 TRBV12-3/TRBV12-4 CASSSSGWNTEAFF
TRBJ2-5 TRBV12-3/TRBV12-4 CASSQKAGGTQYF
TRBJ1-1 TRBV19 CASSIGSGTEAFF
TRBJ2-7 TRBV28 CASSPSRTSGRPPYEQYF
TRBJ2-1 TRBV7-8 CASSPLADRGPSTGEQFF
TRBJ2-1 TRBV6-2/TRBV6-3 CASSYRLGAPYNEQFF
TRBJ2-1 TRBV15 CATSRSTSGRRSYNEQFF
TRBJ1-6 TRBV6-1 CASSGGGLYNSPLHF
TRBJ2-1 TRBV12-5 CAGSTGVGYNEQFF
TRBJ1-5 TRBV7-8 CASSSSGTGTLWDQPQHF
TRBJ2-3 TRBV24-1 CATSGVTSGRAPDTQYF
TRBJ2-1 TRBV5-4 CASSSLAGGPNEQFF
TRBJ2-3 TRBV6-5 CASSYSRAGSTDTQYF